This TCR beta chain emerged from a study of cytomegalovirus exposure and HLA in healthy donors. Study-wide points: It was reportedly the case that the classifier diagnosed cytomegalovirus status with high specificity and sensitivity. One variant, a missense change in DCLRE1C, was linked in a later analysis to TCR beta V- and J-gene trimming. The authors listed 150 or so TCR beta chains as cytomegalovirus-associated.

Comment on this clone: Antigen: not known.

It was with 60 Vbeta and 13 Jbeta primers that the PCR ran. TCRdb keeps only in-frame clones here, not all; method: immunoSEQ multiplex PCR. The repertoire holds about 140,000 clones, around three quarters seen once, with around 1.9% in the top ten. The origin of this receptor is a woman aged 55 to 70 in good health and CMV-seropositive. Sequenced material: PBMCs.

The DNA for the CDR3 is TGTGCCAGCAGCAGACGACAGGGGGCTGAAGCTTTCTTT. It translates to CASSRRQGAEAFF. The chain employs TRBV13 and TRBJ1-1, with TRBD1 identical over 9 bases. J was trimmed by 6 bases and V by 5 bases; bases with no gene match: 4. Germline V gene lookup returns CDR1 PRHDT and CDR2 FYEKMQ (reference sequence). The CDR3 has 13 amino acids.